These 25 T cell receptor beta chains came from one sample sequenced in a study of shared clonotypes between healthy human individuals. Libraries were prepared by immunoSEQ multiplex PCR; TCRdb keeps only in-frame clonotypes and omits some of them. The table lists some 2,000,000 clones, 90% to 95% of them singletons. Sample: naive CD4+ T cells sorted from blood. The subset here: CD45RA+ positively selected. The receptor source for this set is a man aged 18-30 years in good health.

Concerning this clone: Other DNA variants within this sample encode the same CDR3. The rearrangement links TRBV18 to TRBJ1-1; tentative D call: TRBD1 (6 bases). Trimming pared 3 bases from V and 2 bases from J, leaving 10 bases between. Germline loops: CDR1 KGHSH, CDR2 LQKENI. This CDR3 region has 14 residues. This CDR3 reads CASSPNRANTEAFF. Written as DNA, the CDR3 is TGTGCCAGCTCACCTAACAGGGCAAACACTGAAGCTTTCTTT.

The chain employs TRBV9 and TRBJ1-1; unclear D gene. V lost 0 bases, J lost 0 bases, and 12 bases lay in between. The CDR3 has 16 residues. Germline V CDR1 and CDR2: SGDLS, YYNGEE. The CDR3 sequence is CASSVAPTGVNTEAFF. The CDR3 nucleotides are TGTGCCAGCAGCGTAGCCCCCACTGGGGTGAACACTGAAGCTTTCTTT.

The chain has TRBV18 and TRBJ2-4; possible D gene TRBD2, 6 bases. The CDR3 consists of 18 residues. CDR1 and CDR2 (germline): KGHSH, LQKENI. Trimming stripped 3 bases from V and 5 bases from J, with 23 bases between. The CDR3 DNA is TGTGCCAGCTCACCTCAGAACGGGGGACTTTGGAGGGAAAACATTCAGTACTTC. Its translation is CASSPQNGGLWRENIQYF.

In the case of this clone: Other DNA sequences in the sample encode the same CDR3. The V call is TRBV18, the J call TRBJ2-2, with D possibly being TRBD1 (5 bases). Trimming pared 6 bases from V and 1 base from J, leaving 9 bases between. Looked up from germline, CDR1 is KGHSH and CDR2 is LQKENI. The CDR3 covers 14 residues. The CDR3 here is CASSGQRNTGELFF. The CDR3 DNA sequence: TGTGCCAGCTCGGGGCAGCGGAACACCGGGGAGCTGTTTTTT.

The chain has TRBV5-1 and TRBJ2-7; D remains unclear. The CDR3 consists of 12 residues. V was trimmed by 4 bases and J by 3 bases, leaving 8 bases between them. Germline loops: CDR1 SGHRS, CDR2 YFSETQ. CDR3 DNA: TGCGCCAGCAGCGTACCGAACTACGAGCAGTACTTC. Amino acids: CASSVPNYEQYF.

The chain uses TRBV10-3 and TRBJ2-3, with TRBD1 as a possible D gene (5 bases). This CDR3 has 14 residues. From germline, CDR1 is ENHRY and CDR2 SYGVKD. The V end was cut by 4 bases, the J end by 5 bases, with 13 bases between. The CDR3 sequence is CAISAGPVQDTQYF. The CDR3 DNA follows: TGTGCCATCAGTGCAGGGCCCGTTCAAGATACGCAGTATTTT.

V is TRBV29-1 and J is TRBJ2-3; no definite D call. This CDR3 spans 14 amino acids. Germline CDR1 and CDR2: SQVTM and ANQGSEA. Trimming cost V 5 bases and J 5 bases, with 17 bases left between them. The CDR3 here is CSVTDPSPLDTQYF. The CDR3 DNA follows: TGCAGCGTTACGGACCCAAGCCCCTTAGATACGCAGTATTTT.

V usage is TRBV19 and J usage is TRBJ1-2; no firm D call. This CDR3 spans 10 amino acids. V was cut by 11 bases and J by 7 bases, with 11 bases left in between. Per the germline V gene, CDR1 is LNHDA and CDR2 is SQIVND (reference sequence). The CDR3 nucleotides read TGTGCCGTTGGGGAAGGTGGCTACACCTTC. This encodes CAVGEGGYTF.

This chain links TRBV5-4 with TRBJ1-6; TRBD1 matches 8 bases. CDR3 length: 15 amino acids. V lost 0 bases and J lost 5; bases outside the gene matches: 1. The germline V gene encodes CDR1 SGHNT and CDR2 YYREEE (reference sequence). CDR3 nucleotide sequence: TGTGCCAGCAGCTTGGGGACAGGGAATAATTCACCCCTCCACTTT. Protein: CASSLGTGNNSPLHF.

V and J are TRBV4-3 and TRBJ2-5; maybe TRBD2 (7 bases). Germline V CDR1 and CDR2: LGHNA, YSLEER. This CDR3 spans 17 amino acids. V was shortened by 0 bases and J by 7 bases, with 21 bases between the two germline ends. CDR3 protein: CASSQDWPRGTMRTQYF. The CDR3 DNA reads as TGCGCCAGCAGCCAAGATTGGCCGAGGGGGACTATGCGGACCCAGTACTTC.

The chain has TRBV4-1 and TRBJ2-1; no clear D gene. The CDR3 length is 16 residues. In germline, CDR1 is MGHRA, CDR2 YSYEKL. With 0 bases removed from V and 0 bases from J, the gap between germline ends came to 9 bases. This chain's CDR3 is CASSQEARSSYNEQFF. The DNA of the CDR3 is TGCGCCAGCAGCCAAGAGGCGCGCAGCTCCTACAATGAGCAGTTCTTC.

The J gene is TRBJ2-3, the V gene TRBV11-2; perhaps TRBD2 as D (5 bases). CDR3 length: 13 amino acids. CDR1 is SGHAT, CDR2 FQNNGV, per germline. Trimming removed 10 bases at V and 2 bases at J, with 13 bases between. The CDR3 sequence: CATGLGITDTQYF. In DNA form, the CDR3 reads TGTGCCACCGGACTGGGGATCACAGATACGCAGTATTTT.

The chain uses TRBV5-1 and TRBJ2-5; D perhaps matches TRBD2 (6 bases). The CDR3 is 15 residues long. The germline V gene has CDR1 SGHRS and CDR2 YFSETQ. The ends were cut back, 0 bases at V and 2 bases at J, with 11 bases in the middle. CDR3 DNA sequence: TGCGCCAGCAGCTTGGGCGGGGCAGCTCAAGAGACCCAGTACTTC. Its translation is CASSLGGAAQETQYF.

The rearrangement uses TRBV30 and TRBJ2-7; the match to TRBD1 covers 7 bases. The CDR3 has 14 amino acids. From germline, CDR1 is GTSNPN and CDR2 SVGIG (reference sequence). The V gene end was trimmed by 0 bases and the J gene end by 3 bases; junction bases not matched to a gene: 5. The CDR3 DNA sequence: TGTGCCTGGAGTGTATCGGGACAGTACTACGAGCAGTACTTC. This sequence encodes CAWSVSGQYYEQYF.

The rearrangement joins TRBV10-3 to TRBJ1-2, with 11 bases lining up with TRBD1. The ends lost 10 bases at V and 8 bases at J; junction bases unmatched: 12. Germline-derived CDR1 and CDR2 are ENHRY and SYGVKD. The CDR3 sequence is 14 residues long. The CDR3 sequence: CATKPGQGESGYTF. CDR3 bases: TGTGCCACAAAACCGGGACAGGGGGAATCCGGCTACACCTTC.

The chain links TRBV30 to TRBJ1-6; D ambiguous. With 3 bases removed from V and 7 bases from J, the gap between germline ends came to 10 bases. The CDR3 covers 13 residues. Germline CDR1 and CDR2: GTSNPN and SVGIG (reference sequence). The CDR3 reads CAWSIQRNSPLHF. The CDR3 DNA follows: TGTGCCTGGAGCATACAGAGGAATTCACCCCTCCACTTT.

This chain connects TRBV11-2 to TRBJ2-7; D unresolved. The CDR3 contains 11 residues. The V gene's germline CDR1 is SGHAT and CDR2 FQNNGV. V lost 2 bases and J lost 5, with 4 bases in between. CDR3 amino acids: CASSLWHEQYF. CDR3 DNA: TGTGCCAGCAGCTTATGGCACGAGCAGTACTTC.

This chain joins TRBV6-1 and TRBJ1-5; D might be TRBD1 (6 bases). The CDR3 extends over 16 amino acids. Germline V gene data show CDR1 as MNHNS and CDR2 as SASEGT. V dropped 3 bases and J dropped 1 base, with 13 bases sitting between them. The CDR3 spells CASSELPRGSNQPQHF. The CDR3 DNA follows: TGTGCCAGCAGTGAGCTTCCCAGGGGAAGCAATCAGCCCCAGCATTTT.

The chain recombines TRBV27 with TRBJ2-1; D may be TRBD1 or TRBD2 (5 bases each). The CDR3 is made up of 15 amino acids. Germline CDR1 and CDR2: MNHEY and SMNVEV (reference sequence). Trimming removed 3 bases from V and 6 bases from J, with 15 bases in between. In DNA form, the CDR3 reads TGTGCCAGCAGTTTGCCGGGACCGCCCCCCAATGAGCAGTTCTTC. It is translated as CASSLPGPPPNEQFF.

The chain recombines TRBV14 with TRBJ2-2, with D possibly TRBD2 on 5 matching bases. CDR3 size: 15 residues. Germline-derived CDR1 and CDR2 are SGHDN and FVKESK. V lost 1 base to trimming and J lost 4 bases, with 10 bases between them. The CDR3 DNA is TGTGCCAGCAGCCAAGTTTCGGGATTCACCGGGGAGCTGTTTTTT. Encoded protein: CASSQVSGFTGELFF.

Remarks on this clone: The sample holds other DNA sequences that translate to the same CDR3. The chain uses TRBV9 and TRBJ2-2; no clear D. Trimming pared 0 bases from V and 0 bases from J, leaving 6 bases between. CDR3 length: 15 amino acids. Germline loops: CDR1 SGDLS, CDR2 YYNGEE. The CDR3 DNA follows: TGTGCCAGCAGCGTAGGCCCTGCGAACACCGGGGAGCTGTTTTTT. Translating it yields CASSVGPANTGELFF.

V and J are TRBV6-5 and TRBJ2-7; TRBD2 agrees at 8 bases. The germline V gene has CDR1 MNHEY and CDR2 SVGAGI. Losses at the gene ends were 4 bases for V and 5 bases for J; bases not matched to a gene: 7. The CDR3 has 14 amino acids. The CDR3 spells CASSSGTSTDEQYF. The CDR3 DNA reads TGTGCCAGCAGTTCAGGGACTAGTACCGACGAGCAGTACTTC.

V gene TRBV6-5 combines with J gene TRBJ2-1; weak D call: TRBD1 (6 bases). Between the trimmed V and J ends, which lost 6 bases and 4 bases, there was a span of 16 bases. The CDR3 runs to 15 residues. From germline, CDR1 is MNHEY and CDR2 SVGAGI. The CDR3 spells CASSASGTMYNEQFF. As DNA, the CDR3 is TGTGCCAGCAGCGCCTCCGGGACAATGTACAATGAGCAGTTCTTC.

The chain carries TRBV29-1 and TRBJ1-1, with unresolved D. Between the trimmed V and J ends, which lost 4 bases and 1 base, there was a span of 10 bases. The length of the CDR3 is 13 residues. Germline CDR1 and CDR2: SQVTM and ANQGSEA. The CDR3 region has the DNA TGCAGCGTTGTTGGACTTCCGAACACTGAAGCTTTCTTT. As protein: CSVVGLPNTEAFF.

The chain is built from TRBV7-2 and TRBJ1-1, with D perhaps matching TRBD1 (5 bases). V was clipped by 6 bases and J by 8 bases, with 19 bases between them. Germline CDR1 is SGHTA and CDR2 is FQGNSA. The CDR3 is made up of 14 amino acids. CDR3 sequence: CASSHLTAGVEAFF. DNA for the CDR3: TGTGCCAGCAGTCACCTAACGGCGGGGGTGGAAGCTTTCTTT.